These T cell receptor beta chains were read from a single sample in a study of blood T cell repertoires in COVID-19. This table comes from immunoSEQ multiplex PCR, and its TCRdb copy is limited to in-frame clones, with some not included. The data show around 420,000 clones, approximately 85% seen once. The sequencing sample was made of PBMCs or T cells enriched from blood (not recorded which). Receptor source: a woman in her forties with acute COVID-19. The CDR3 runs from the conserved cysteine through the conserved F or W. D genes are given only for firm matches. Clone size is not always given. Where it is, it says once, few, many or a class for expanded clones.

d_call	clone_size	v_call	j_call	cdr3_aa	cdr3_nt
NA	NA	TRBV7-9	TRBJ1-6	CASSLEGSRSPLHF	TGTGCCAGCAGCTTAGAAGGATCGAGGTCACCCCTCCACTTT
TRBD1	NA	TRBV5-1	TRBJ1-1	CASSRAPGGEFTEAFF	TGCGCCAGCAGCCGAGCCCCAGGGGGCGAGTTCACTGAAGCTTTCTTT
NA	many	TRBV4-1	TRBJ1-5	CASSQVAQNNQPQHF	TGCGCCAGCAGCCAAGTTGCACAGAACAATCAGCCCCAGCATTTT
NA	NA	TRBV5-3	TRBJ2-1	CARSLSAAHPENHEQFF	TGTGCCAGAAGCTTATCGGCGGCCCACCCGGAGAATCATGAGCAGTTCTTC
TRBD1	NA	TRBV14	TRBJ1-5	CASSRHRGKGPQHF	TGTGCCAGCAGCCGACACAGGGGCAAGGGGCCCCAGCATTTT
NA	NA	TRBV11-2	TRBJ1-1	CASSLGQRGTEAFF	TGTGCCAGCAGCTTAGGACAGAGGGGGACTGAAGCTTTCTTT
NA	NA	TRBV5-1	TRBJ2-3	CASSLAAVSRDTQYF	TGCGCCAGCAGCTTGGCGGCCGTCTCTAGAGATACGCAGTATTTT
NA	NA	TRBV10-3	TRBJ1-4	CAAGGFATNEKLFF	TGTGCCGCCGGAGGATTCGCAACTAATGAAAAACTGTTTTTT
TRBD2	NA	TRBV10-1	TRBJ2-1	CASSIGLAVDEQFF	TGCGCCAGCAGTATTGGACTAGCGGTTGATGAGCAGTTCTTC
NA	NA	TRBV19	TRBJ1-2	CASTWTDNYGYTF	TGTGCCAGTACCTGGACTGACAACTATGGCTACACCTTC
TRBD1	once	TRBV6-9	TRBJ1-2	CASSYGDRGDYYGYTF	TGTGCCAGCAGTTATGGGGACAGGGGAGATTACTATGGCTACACCTTC
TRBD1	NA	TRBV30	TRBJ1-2	CAWADYGQAEGYTF	TGTGCCTGGGCCGATTATGGACAGGCAGAAGGCTACACCTTC